These T cell receptor beta chains were read from a single sample in a study of cytomegalovirus exposure and HLA in healthy donors. Repertoires were generated with immunoSEQ multiplex PCR, while TCRdb's copy carries only in-frame clones and drops some. The table lists about 96,000 clones, about 70% of them singletons. Sequences were obtained from PBMCs. These receptors all come from a woman between 70 and 85 years old in good health and CMV-seropositive. The conserved cysteine and the conserved F or W are not part of the CDR3 here. The order of the fields is V gene, J gene, D gene, CDR3 protein. D genes are given only for firm matches.

v_call: TRBV5-6
j_call: TRBJ1-2
d_call: TRBD1
cdr3_aa: ASSRGQGAFGYT

v_call: TRBV15
j_call: TRBJ2-4
d_call: -
cdr3_aa: ATSRDLLSGVQNIQY

v_call: TRBV10-3
j_call: TRBJ1-2
d_call: -
cdr3_aa: AISDPDRTSNYGYT

v_call: TRBV7-3
j_call: TRBJ1-1
d_call: TRBD1
cdr3_aa: ASSLFDRVAF

v_call: TRBV5-1
j_call: -
d_call: -
cdr3_aa: ASSLGRDTYEQY

v_call: TRBV4-3
j_call: TRBJ1-1
d_call: TRBD1
cdr3_aa: ASSHGQGATEAF

v_call: TRBV6-4
j_call: TRBJ1-2
d_call: -
cdr3_aa: ASSDGGSGYT

v_call: TRBV18
j_call: TRBJ2-7
d_call: TRBD1
cdr3_aa: ASSGGTGGIVEQY

v_call: TRBV7-2
j_call: TRBJ2-1
d_call: -
cdr3_aa: ASSLIRGSNNEQF

v_call: TRBV6-6
j_call: TRBJ2-5
d_call: -
cdr3_aa: ASSPEVGGRETQY

v_call: TRBV4-2
j_call: TRBJ2-5
d_call: TRBD2
cdr3_aa: ASSQDVATSGGRKETQY

v_call: TRBV7-2
j_call: TRBJ1-3
d_call: TRBD1
cdr3_aa: ASSLAGTGFNTIY

v_call: TRBV19
j_call: TRBJ2-7
d_call: TRBD2
cdr3_aa: ASSMGTSFYEQY

v_call: TRBV5-1
j_call: -
d_call: TRBD1
cdr3_aa: ASSTNPGQGDYEQY

v_call: TRBV4-1
j_call: TRBJ2-7
d_call: TRBD1
cdr3_aa: ASSQGGTGVYEQY

v_call: TRBV4-1
j_call: TRBJ2-4
d_call: -
cdr3_aa: ASSTRQETKNIQY

v_call: TRBV19
j_call: TRBJ2-1
d_call: TRBD2
cdr3_aa: ASSRTSGTNEQF

v_call: TRBV5-1
j_call: TRBJ2-7
d_call: -
cdr3_aa: ASSLGVSLGGRDEQY

v_call: TRBV15
j_call: TRBJ2-3
d_call: -
cdr3_aa: ATSSSSSSTDTQY

v_call: TRBV12-5
j_call: TRBJ2-7
d_call: -
cdr3_aa: ARRNYEQY

v_call: TRBV12-5
j_call: TRBJ2-5
d_call: TRBD2
cdr3_aa: ASNPGLAGVGAETQY

v_call: TRBV7-9
j_call: TRBJ1-1
d_call: TRBD1
cdr3_aa: ASSWTGDTEAF

v_call: TRBV7-7
j_call: TRBJ2-1
d_call: -
cdr3_aa: ASSLGTPFSYNEQF

v_call: TRBV5-1
j_call: TRBJ2-5
d_call: TRBD1
cdr3_aa: ASSLWDRVAETQY

v_call: TRBV19
j_call: TRBJ2-7
d_call: -
cdr3_aa: ASNQALRGEQY

v_call: TRBV4-1
j_call: TRBJ2-7
d_call: -
cdr3_aa: ASSPVVGVSYEQY

v_call: TRBV6-6
j_call: TRBJ1-3
d_call: -
cdr3_aa: ASSYAESGNTIY

v_call: TRBV27
j_call: TRBJ2-7
d_call: TRBD2
cdr3_aa: ASSPNPTSVTYEQY

v_call: TRBV12-2
j_call: TRBJ2-7
d_call: -
cdr3_aa: ASRLVPRVWREVTTYEQY

v_call: TRBV9
j_call: TRBJ2-3
d_call: -
cdr3_aa: ASSETPDTQY

v_call: TRBV7-9
j_call: TRBJ2-5
d_call: TRBD2
cdr3_aa: ASSRGPSGEQETQY

v_call: TRBV6-1
j_call: TRBJ2-7
d_call: TRBD1
cdr3_aa: ASSVDRGYEQY

v_call: TRBV19
j_call: TRBJ2-1
d_call: TRBD2
cdr3_aa: ASSIDYGTSGRTGEQF

v_call: TRBV11-2
j_call: TRBJ1-5
d_call: TRBD1
cdr3_aa: ASSLGPGQSNQPQH

v_call: TRBV5-1
j_call: TRBJ2-3
d_call: TRBD2
cdr3_aa: ASSPSGSTDTQY

v_call: TRBV21-1
j_call: TRBJ1-5
d_call: -
cdr3_aa: ASSWKGGPKDQPQH

v_call: TRBV27
j_call: TRBJ2-7
d_call: -
cdr3_aa: ASSLEQGHYEQY

v_call: TRBV2
j_call: TRBJ2-5
d_call: TRBD1
cdr3_aa: ASSQGEETQY

v_call: TRBV4-2
j_call: TRBJ2-1
d_call: TRBD1
cdr3_aa: ASSQTGQGDGEQF